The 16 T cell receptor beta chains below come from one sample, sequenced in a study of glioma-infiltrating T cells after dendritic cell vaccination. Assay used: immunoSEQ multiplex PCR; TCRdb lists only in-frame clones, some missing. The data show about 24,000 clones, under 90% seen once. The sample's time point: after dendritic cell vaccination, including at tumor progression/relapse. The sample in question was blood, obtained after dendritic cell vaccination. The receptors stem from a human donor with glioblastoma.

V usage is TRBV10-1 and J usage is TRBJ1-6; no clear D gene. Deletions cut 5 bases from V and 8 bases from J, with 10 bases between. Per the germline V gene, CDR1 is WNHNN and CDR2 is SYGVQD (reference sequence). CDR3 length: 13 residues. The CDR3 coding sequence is TGCGCCAGCAGTCCCAGAATCGATTCACCCCTCCACTTT. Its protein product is CASSPRIDSPLHF.

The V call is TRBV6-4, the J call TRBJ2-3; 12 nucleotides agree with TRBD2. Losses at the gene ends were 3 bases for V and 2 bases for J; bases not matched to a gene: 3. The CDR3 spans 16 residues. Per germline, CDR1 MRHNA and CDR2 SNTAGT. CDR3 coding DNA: TGTGCCAGCAGTGAATCTAGCGGGGGGGCCACAGATACGCAGTATTTT. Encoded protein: CASSESSGGATDTQYF.

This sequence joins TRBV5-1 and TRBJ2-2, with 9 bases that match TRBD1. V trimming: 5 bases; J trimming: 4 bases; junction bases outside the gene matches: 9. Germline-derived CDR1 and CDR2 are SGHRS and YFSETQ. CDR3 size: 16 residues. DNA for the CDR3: TGCGCCAGCAGAATATCCGCGGGACAGGGCACCGGGGAGCTGTTTTTT. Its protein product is CASRISAGQGTGELFF.

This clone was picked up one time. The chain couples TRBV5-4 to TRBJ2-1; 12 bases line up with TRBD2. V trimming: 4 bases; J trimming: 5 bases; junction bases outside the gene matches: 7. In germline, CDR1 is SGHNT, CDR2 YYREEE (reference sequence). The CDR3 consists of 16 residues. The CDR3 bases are TGTGCCAGCAGCCCGTGGACTAGCGGGGCCGACAATGAGCAGTTCTTC. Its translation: CASSPWTSGADNEQFF. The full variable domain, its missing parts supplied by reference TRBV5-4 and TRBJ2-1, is ETGVTQSPTHLIKTRGQQVTLRCSSQSGHNTVSWYQQALGQGPQFIFQYYREEENGRGNFPPRFSGLQFPNYSSELNVNALELDDSALYLCASSPWTSGADNEQFFGPGTRLTVL.

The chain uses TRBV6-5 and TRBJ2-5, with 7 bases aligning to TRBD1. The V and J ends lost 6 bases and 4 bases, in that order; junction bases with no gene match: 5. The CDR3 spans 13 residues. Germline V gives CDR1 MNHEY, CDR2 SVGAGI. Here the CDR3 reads CASRATGLETQYF. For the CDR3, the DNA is TGTGCCAGCAGGGCGACAGGGTTAGAGACCCAGTACTTC.

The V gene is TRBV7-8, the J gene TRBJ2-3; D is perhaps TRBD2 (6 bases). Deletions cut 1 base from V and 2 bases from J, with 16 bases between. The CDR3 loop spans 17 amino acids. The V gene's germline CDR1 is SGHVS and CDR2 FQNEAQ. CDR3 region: CASSLGGLHSPTDTQYF. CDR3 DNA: TGTGCCAGCAGCTTAGGAGGACTACACTCCCCCACAGATACGCAGTATTTT.

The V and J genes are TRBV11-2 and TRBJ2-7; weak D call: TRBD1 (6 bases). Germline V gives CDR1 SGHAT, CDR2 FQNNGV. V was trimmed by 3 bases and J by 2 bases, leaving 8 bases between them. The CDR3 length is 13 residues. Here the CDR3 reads CASSLGAPYEQYF. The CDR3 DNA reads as TGTGCCAGCAGCTTGGGGGCTCCCTACGAGCAGTACTTC. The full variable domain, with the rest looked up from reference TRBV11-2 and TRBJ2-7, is EAGVAQSPRYKIIEKRQSVAFWCNPISGHATLYWYQQILGQGPKLLIQFQNNGVVDDSQLPKDRFSAERLKGVDSTLKIQPAKLEDSAVYLCASSLGAPYEQYFGPGTRLTVT.

CDR3 sequence reads: CSVHVGLVGEQYF. CDR3 DNA: TGCAGCGTTCACGTGGGGCTAGTAGGCGAGCAGTACTTC. The chain combines TRBV29-1 with TRBJ2-7, with D tentatively TRBD1 (5 bases). Germline CDR1 and CDR2: SQVTM and ANQGSEA. The V gene lost 5 bases and the J gene lost 6 bases, with 17 bases spanning the gap. The CDR3 consists of 13 residues.

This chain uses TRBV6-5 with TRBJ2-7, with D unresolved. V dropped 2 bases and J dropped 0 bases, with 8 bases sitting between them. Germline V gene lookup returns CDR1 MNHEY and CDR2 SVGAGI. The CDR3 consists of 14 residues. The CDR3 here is CASSYPQSSYEQYF. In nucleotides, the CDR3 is TGTGCCAGCAGTTACCCACAAAGCTCCTACGAGCAGTACTTC.

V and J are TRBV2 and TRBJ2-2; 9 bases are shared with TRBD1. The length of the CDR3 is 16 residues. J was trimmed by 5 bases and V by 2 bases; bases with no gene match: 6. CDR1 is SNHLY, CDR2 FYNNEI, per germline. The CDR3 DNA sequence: TGTGCCAGCAGTGAAACAGGGGGCGCGAGGACCGGGGAGCTGTTTTTT. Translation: CASSETGGARTGELFF.

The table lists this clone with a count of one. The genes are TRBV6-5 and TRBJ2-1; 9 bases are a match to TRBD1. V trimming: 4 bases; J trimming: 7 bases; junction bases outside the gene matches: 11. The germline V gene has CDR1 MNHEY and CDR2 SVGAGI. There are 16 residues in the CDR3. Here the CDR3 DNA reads TGTGCCAGCAGTTTCACCTCCGGGACAGGGTGGAATGAGCAGTTCTTC. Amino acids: CASSFTSGTGWNEQFF.

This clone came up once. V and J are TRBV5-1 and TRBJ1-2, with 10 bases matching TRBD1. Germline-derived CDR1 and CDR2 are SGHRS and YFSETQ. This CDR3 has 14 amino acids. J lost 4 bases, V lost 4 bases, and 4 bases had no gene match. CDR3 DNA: TGCGCCAGCAGCCCGGGACAGGGGATCTATGGCTACACCTTC. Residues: CASSPGQGIYGYTF.

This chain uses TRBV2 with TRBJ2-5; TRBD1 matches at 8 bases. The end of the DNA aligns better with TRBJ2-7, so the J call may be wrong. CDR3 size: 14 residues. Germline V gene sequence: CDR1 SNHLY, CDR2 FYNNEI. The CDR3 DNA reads TGTGCCAGCAAACGACAGGGGAGCTCCTACGAGCAGTACTTC. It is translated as CASKRQGSSYEQYF.

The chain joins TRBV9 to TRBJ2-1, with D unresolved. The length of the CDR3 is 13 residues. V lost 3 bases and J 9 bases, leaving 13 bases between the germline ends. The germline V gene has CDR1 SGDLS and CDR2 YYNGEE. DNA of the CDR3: TGTGCCAGCAGCGCGCGGCCTCTTTTTGAGCAGTTCTTC. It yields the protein CASSARPLFEQFF.

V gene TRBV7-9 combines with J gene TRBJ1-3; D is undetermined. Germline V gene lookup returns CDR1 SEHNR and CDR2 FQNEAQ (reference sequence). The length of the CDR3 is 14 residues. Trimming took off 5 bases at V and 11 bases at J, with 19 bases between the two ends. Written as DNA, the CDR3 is TGTGCCAGCAGCCGAGGCGGGCAGGACCGCCCCATATATTTT. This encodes CASSRGGQDRPIYF.

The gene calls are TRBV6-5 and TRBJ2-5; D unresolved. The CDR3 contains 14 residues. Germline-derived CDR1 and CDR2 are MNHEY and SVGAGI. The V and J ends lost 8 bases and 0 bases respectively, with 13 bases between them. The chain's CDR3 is CASRLRRYQETQYF. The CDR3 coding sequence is TGTGCCAGCCGACTTAGACGGTACCAAGAGACCCAGTACTTC.